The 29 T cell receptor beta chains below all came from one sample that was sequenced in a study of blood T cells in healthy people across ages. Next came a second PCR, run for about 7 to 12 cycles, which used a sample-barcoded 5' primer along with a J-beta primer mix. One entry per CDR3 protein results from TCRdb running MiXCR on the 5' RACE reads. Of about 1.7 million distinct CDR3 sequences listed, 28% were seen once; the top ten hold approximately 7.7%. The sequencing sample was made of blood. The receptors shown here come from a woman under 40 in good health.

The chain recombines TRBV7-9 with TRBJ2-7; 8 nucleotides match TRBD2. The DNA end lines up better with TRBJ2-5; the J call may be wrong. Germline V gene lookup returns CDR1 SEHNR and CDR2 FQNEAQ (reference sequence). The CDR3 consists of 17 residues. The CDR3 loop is CASSLGGSGSGTETQYF. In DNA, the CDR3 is TGTGCCAGCAGCTTAGGAGGGAGCGGGAGTGGGACGGAGACCCAGTACTTC.

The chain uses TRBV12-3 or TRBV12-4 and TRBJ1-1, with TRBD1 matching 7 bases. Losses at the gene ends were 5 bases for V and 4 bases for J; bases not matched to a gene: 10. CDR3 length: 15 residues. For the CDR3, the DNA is TGTGCCAGCAGTGGACCCGGGACAGCCGGCACTGAAGCTTTCTTT. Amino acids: CASSGPGTAGTEAFF.

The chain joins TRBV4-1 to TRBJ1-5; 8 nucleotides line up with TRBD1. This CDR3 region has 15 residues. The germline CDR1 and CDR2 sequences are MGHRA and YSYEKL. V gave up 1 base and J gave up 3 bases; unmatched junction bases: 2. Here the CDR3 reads CASSQADRDNQPQHF. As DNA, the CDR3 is TGCGCCAGCAGCCAAGCGGACAGGGACAATCAGCCCCAGCATTTT.

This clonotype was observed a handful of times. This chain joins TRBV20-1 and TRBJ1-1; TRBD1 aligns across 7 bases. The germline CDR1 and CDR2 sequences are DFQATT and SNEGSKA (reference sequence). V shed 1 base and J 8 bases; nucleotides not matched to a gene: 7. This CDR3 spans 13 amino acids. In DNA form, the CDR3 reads TGCAGTGCTAGAGCACGGGGACAGCCAGAAGCTTTCTTT. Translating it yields CSARARGQPEAFF.

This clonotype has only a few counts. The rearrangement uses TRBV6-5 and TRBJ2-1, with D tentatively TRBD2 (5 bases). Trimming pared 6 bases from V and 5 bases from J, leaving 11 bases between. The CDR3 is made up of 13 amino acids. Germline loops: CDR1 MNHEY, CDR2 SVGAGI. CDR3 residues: CASRPSGNNEQFF. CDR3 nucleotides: TGTGCCAGCAGACCCTCGGGGAACAATGAGCAGTTCTTC.

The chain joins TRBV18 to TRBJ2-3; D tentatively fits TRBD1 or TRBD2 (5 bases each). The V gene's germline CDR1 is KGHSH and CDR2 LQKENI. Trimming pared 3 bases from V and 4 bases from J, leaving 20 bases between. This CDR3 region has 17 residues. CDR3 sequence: CASSPAGTQRGPDTQYF. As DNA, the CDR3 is TGTGCCAGCTCACCTGCCGGGACCCAAAGGGGCCCAGATACGCAGTATTTT.

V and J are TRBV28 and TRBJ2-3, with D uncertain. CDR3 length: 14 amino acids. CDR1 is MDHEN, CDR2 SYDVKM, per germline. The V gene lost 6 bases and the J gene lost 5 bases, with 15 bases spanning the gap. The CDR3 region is CASSTETYGDTQYF. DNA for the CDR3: TGTGCCAGCAGCACCGAGACTTACGGAGATACGCAGTATTTT.

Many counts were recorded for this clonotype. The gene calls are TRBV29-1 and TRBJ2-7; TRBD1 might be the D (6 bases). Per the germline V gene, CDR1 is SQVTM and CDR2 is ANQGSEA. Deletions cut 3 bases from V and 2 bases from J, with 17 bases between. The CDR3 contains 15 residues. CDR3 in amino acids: CSVETALTGTYEQYF. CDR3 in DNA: TGCAGCGTTGAGACTGCCCTGACAGGTACCTACGAGCAGTACTTC.

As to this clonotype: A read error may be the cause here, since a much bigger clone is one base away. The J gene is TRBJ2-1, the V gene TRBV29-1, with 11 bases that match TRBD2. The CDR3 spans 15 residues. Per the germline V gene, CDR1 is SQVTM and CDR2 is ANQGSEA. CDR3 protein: CSIEGLADYYNEQFF. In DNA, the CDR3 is TGCAGCATTGAGGGACTAGCGGATTACTACAATGAGCAGTTCTTC.

CDR3 DNA: TGTGCCAGCAGTCCCAGGAACAGGGGAGGTCAGCCCCAGCATTTT. Its protein is CASSPRNRGGQPQHF. The chain joins TRBV6-6 to TRBJ1-5, with 7 bases lining up with TRBD1. Germline V gene data show CDR1 as MNHNY and CDR2 as SVGAGI (reference sequence). Losses at the gene ends were 5 bases for V and 6 bases for J; bases not matched to a gene: 10. This CDR3 has 15 amino acids.

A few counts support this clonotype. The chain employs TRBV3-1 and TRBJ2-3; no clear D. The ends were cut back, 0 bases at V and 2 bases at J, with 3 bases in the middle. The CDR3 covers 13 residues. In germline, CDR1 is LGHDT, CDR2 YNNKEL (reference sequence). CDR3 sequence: CASSQEPTDTQYF. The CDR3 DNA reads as TGTGCCAGCAGCCAAGAGCCCACAGATACGCAGTATTTT.

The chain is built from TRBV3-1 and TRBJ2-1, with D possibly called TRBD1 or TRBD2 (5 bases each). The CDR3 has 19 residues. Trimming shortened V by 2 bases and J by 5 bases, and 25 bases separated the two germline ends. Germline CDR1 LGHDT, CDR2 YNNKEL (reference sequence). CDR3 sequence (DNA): TGTGCCAGCAGCCAACCACCCAGTTGGTTAATGACGGGACACAATGAGCAGTTCTTC. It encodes CASSQPPSWLMTGHNEQFF.

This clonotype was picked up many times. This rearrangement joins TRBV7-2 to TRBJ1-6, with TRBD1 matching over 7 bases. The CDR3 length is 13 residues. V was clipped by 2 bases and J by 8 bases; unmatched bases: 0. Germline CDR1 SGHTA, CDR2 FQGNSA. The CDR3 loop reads CASSLQGDSPLHF. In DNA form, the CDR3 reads TGTGCCAGCAGCTTACAGGGGGATTCACCCCTCCACTTT.

The CDR3 is CASSWREGRYEQYF. The CDR3 DNA reads TGTGCCAGCAGTTGGCGGGAGGGCAGGTACGAGCAGTACTTC. The chain links TRBV12-3 or TRBV12-4 to TRBJ2-7; TRBD2 matches 9 bases. This CDR3 contains 14 residues. V lost 4 bases, J lost 4 bases, and 5 bases stayed unmatched.

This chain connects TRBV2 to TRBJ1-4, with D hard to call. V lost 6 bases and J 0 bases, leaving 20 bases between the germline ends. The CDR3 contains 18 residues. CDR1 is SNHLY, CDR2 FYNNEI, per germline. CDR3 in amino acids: CASSASLAELSTNEKLFF. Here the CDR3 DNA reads TGTGCCAGCAGCGCGAGTCTTGCTGAGCTCTCAACTAATGAAAAACTGTTTTTT.

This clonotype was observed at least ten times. CDR3 residues: CASSYGARVSGANVLTF. The CDR3 DNA reads TGTGCCAGCAGTTACGGGGCGAGAGTCTCTGGGGCCAACGTCCTGACTTTC. The chain has TRBV6-2 or TRBV6-3 and TRBJ2-6; possibly TRBD1 for D (5 bases). This CDR3 spans 17 amino acids. Deletions cut 2 bases from V and 0 bases from J, with 11 bases between. Per germline, CDR1 MNHEY and CDR2 SVGEGT.

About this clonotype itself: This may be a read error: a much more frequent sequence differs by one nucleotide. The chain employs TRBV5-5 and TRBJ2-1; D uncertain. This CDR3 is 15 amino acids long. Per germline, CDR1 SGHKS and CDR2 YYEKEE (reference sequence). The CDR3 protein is CASSLAWSSHNEQFF. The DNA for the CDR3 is TGTGCCAGCAGCTTGGCGTGGAGCTCCCACAATGAGCAGTTCTTC.

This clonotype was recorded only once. CDR3 nucleotide sequence: TGTGCCAGCTGCAGACTTCTGATGGGCACTGAAGCTTTCTTT. It codes for CASCRLLMGTEAFF. The chain carries TRBV6-2 or TRBV6-3 and TRBJ1-1; D unresolved. The germline V gene has CDR1 MNHEY and CDR2 SVGEGT. This CDR3 spans 14 amino acids. Deletions cut 8 bases from V and 4 bases from J, with 17 bases between.

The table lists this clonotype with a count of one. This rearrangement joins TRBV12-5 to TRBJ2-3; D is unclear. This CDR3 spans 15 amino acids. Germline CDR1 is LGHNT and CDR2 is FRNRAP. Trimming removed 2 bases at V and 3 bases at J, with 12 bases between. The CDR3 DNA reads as TGTGCTAGTGGTTTGCCATGGGATTTGACAGATACGCAGTATTTT. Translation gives CASGLPWDLTDTQYF.

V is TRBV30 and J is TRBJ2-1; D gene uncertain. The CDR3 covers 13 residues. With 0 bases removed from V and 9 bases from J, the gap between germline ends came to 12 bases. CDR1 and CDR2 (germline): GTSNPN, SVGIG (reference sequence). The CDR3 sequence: CAWSVSRQSEQFF. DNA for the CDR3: TGTGCCTGGAGTGTATCGAGGCAGAGTGAGCAGTTCTTC.

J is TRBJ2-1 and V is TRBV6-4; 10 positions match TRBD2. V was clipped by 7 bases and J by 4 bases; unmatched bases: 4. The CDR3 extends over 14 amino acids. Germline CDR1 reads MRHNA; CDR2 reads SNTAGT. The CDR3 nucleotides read TGTGCCAGCATCGTTAGCGGGGGGTACAATGAGCAGTTCTTC. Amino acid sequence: CASIVSGGYNEQFF.

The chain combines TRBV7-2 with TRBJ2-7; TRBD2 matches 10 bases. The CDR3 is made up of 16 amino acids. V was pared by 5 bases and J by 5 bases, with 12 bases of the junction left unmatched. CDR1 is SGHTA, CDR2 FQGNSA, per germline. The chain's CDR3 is CASSDPFLAGEDEQYF. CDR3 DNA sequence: TGTGCCAGCAGCGACCCGTTTCTAGCGGGAGAAGACGAGCAGTACTTC.

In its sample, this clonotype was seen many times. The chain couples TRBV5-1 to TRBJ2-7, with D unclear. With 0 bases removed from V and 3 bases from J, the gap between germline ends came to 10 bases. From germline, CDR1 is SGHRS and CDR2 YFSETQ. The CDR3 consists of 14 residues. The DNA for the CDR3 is TGCGCCAGCAGCTTGGGGGCCGAACTCTACGAGCAGTACTTC. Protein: CASSLGAELYEQYF.

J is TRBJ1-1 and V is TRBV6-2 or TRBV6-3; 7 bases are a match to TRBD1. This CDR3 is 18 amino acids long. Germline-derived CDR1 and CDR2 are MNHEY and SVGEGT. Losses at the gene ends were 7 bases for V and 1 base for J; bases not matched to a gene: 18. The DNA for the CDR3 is TGTGCCAGCACCCGGCTCCAGGGGGGAATTTCGCCGAACACTGAAGCTTTCTTT. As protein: CASTRLQGGISPNTEAFF.

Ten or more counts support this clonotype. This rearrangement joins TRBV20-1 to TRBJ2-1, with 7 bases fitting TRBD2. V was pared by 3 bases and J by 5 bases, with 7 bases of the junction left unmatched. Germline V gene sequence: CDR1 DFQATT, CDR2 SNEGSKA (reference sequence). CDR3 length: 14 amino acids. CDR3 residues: CSARYSGANNEQFF. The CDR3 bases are TGCAGTGCTAGGTACAGCGGGGCTAACAATGAGCAGTTCTTC.

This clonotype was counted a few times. The CDR3 DNA is TGTGCCAGCAGTTCGACAGGGGCCGGGGAGCTGTTTTTT. Translating gives CASSSTGAGELFF. J is TRBJ2-2 and V is TRBV5-6; the match to TRBD1 covers 8 bases. Losses at the gene ends were 5 bases for V and 6 bases for J; bases not matched to a gene: 3. Germline CDR1 SGHDT, CDR2 YYEEEE. This CDR3 is 13 amino acids long.

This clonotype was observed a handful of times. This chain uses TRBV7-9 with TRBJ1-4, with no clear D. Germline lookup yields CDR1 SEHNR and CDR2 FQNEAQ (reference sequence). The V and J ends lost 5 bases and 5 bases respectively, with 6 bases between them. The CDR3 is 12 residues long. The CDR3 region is CASSIPNEKLFF. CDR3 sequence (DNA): TGTGCCAGCAGCATACCGAATGAAAAACTGTTTTTT.

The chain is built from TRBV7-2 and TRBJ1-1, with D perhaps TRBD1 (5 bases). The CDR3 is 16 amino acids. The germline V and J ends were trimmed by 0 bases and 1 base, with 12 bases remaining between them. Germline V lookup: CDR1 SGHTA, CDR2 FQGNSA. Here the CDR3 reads CASSLARGGGNTEAFF. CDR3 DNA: TGTGCCAGCAGCTTAGCGCGGGGGGGAGGGAACACTGAAGCTTTCTTT.

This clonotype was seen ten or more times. In DNA, the CDR3 is TGTGCCAGCAGCTTGACCGGGACTAGCGGGGAAGAGCAGTACTTC. This sequence encodes CASSLTGTSGEEQYF. The chain carries TRBV7-9 and TRBJ2-7, with 13 bases fitting TRBD2. The length of the CDR3 is 15 residues. In germline, CDR1 is SEHNR, CDR2 FQNEAQ (reference sequence). V was clipped by 3 bases and J by 7 bases; unmatched bases: 6. Full variable domain (rest looked up from reference TRBV7-9 and TRBJ2-7): DTGVSQNPRHKITKRGQNVTFRCDPISEHNRLYWYRQTLGQGPEFLTYFQNEAQLEKSRLLSDRFSAERPKGSFSTLEIQRTEQGDSAMYLCASSLTGTSGEEQYFGPGTRLTVT.